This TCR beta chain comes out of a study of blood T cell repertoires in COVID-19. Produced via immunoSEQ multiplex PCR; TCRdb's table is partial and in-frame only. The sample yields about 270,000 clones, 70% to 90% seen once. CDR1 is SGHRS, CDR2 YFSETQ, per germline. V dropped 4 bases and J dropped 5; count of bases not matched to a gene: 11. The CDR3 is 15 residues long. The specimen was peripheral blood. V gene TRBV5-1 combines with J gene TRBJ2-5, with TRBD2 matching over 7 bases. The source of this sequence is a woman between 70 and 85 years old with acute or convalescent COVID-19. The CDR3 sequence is CASSNPAGVGETQYF. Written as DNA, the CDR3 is TGCGCCAGCAGCAACCCCGCGGGGGTGGGGGAGACCCAGTACTTC.